This T cell receptor beta chain was observed in a study of control samples from healthy donors and cancer patients (dated by TCRdb to about 2020). The CDR3 runs 12 residues from the cysteine to the phenylalanine. Only the CDR3 DNA is retained, 36 bases long and in frame from the first base. CDR1 and CDR2 were assigned from the germline V gene as SNHLY and FYNNEI. V sheds 6 bases and J sheds 0 bases, leaving 6 bases between their ends. The library was made by the immunoSEQ multiplex PCR assay. TCRdb's version of the immuneACCESS table is confined to in-frame rearrangements and falls short of the full clone set. An unresolved V gene accounts for under half of the shortfall where checked; the remainder is of unknown origin. This sample is represented by about 120,000 clones; 93% of them were singletons. The top ten hold roughly 2.6% of the sample. In regard to this clone: Its antigen is not yet known. The input lacks base qualities; no much larger clone sits a single base away.

Material for sequencing was blood. The rearrangement combines TRBV2 with TRBJ2-7; no D gene can be assigned with confidence. The sequence was collected from a man aged 25 to 40 in good health. The CDR3 region has the sequence CASSPSSYEQYF. At the DNA level, the sequence is TGTGCCAGCAGCCCCAGCTCCTACGAGCAGTACTTC.